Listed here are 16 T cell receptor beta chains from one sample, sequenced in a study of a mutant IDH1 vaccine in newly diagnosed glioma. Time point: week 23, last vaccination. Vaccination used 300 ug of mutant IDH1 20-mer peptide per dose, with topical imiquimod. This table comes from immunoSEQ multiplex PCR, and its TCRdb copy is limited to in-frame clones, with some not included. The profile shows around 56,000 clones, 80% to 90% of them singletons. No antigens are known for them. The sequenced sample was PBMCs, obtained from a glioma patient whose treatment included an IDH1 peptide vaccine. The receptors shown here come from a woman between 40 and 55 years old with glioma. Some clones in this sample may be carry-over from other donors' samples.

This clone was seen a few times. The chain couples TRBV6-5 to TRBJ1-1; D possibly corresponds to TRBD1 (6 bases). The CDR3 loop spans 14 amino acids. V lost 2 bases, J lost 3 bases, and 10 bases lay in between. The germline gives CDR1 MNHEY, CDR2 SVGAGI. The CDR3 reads CASSYGEGDTEAFF. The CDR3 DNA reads TGTGCCAGCAGTTACGGGGAGGGGGACACTGAAGCTTTCTTT.

CDR3 region: CASSPTGYGYTF. The CDR3 bases are TGCGCCAGCAGCCCGACAGGCTATGGCTACACCTTC. The chain employs TRBV4-1 and TRBJ1-2, with D perhaps TRBD1 (6 bases). V was pared by 4 bases and J by 4 bases, with 7 bases between. CDR1 is MGHRA, CDR2 YSYEKL, per germline. CDR3 length: 12 residues.

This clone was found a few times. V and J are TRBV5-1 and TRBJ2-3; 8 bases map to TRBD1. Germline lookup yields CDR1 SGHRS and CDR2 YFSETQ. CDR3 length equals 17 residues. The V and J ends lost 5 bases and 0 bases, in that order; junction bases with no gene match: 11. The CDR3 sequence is CASRRYGTGTSTDTQYF. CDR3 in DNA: TGCGCCAGCAGGCGTTACGGGACAGGAACTAGCACAGATACGCAGTATTTT.

CDR3 in DNA: TGCGCCAGCAGCATAGAAGGGGACTATACGCAGTATTTT. This translates into CASSIEGDYTQYF. V usage is TRBV5-1 and J usage is TRBJ2-3; a possible D gene is TRBD2 (6 bases). Deletions cut 4 bases from V and 7 bases from J, with 13 bases between. This CDR3 is 13 amino acids long. The germline CDR1 and CDR2 sequences are SGHRS and YFSETQ.

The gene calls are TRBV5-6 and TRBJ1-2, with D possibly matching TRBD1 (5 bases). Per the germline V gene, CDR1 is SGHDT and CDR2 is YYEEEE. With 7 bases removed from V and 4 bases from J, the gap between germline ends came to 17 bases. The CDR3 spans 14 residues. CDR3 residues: CASFPSAGIYGYTF. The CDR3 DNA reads TGTGCCAGCTTCCCTTCGGCAGGGATCTATGGCTACACCTTC.

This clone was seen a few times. The CDR3 nucleotides are TGCGCCAGCAGTCGCCAGGGACGCAATCAGCCCCAGCATTTT. As protein: CASSRQGRNQPQHF. This chain joins TRBV10-1 and TRBJ1-5; D perhaps matches TRBD1 (5 bases). The CDR3 extends over 14 amino acids. Trimming removed 5 bases at V and 2 bases at J, with 10 bases between. Germline assignment: CDR1 WNHNN and CDR2 SYGVQD (reference sequence).

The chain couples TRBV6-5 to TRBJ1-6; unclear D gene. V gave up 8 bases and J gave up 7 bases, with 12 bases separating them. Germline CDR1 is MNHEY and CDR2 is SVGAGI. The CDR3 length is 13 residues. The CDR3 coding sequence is TGTGCCAGCCAACAGCGGGAAAATTCACCCCTCCACTTT. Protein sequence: CASQQRENSPLHF.

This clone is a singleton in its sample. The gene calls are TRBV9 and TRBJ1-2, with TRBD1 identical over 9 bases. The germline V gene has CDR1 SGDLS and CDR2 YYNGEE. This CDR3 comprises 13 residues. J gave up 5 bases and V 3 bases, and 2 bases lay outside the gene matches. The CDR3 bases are TGTGCCAGCAGCGCCGGGACAGGGTATGGCTACACCTTC. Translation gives CASSAGTGYGYTF.

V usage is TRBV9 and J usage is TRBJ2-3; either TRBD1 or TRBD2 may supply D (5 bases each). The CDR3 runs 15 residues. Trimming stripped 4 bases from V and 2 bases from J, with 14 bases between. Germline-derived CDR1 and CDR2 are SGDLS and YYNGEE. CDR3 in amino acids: CASSIREGTTDTQYF. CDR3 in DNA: TGTGCCAGCAGCATTAGGGAAGGGACCACAGATACGCAGTATTTT.

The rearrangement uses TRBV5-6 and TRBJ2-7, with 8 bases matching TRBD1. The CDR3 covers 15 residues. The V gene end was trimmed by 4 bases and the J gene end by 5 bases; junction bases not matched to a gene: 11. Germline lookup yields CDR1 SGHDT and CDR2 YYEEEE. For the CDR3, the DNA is TGTGCCAGCAGCCCCCTCGGACAGGGACTTAACGAGCAGTACTTC. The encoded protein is CASSPLGQGLNEQYF.

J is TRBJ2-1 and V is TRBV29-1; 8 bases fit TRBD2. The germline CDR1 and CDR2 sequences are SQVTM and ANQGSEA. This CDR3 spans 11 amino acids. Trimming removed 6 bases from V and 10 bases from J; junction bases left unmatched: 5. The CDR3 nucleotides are TGCAGCGTCGGACTAGCAGGCGAGCAGTTCTTC. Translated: CSVGLAGEQFF.

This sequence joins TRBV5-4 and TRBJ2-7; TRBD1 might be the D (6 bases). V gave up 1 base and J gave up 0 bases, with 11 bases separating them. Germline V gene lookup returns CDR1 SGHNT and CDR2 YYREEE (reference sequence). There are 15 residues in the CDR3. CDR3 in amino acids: CASSLSGTPSYEQYF. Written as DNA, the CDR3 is TGTGCCAGCAGCTTGTCCGGGACACCCTCCTACGAGCAGTACTTC.

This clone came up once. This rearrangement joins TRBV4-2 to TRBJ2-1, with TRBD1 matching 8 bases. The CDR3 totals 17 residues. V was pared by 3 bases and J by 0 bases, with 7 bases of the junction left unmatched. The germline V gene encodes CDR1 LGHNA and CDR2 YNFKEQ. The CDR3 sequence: CASSQRGTGSSYNEQFF. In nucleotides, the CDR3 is TGTGCCAGCAGCCAGAGGGGGACAGGTAGCTCCTACAATGAGCAGTTCTTC.

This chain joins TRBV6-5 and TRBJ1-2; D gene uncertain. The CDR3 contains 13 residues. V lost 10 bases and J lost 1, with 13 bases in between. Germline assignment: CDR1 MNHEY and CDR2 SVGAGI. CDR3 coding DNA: TGTGCCACCCGAAAACGGGATAACTATGGCTACACCTTC. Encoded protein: CATRKRDNYGYTF.

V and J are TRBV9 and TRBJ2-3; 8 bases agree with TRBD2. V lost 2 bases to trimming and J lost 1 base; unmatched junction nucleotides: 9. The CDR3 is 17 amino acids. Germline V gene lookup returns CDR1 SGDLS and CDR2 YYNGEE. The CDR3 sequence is CASSVSRGGPGTDTQYF. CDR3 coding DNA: TGTGCCAGCAGCGTTTCTCGGGGGGGCCCTGGCACAGATACGCAGTATTTT.

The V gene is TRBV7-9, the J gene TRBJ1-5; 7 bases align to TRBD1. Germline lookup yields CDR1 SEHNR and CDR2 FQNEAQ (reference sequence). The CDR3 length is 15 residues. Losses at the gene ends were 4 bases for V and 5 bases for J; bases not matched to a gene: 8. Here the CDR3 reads CASSSTGAGDQPQHF. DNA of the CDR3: TGTGCCAGCAGCTCAACAGGGGCGGGGGATCAGCCCCAGCATTTT.